This T cell receptor beta chain was retrieved from a study of CD8+ T cells in alopecia areata listed by TCRdb under 2018. The study in broad terms: Treated patients were enrolled in an open-label pilot trial of oral tofacitinib at 5 to 10 mg twice daily for moderate-to-severe alopecia areata. Tofacitinib was administered for 6 to 18 months, and 6 months of follow-up off drug were then conducted to assess delayed response and recurrence. The SALT score, which quantifies the percentage of affected scalp surface area, was used to measure disease severity in treated patients. High-throughput TCRbeta sequencing was used to examine T cell clonal expansion in alopecia areata in both the C3H/HeJ mouse model and human patients. On the human side, TCRbeta sequencing was run on scalp tissue and on sorted CD4+ and CD8+ peripheral blood T cells from healthy controls and from alopecia areata patients with either patchy or totalis/universalis disease. Patients on tofacitinib were biopsied at baseline and after 4 and 24 weeks of treatment, and several of the patients also had a later scalp biopsy. Scalp clonality was compared across normal scalp (n=4), patchy alopecia areata scalp (n=8), and alopecia totalis/universalis scalp (n=8). RNA was obtained with the PAXgene miRNA kit for fixed scalp, the miRNeasy kit for PBMCs, and the RNeasy kit for mouse skin. immunoSEQ multiplex PCR using 35 Vbeta forward primers and 13 Jbeta reverse primers was used to amplify TCRbeta CDR3 regions.

This clone was found a few times. Its antigen is unknown. One junction end disagrees with the germline gene, perhaps due to a read error. The time point label on this specimen signifies: roughly 24 weeks on oral tofacitinib. This sample's treatment or condition label indicates: oral pan-JAK inhibitor, 5-10 mg twice daily. Lesional scalp punch biopsies and peripheral blood were obtained from alopecia areata patients. PBMCs were isolated by density centrifugation and stained for CD3, CD4 and CD8, and CD4+ and CD8+ T cells were sorted on a FACSAria. The germline V gene (reference sequence) sets CDR1 to MNHEY and CDR2 to SMNVEV. The CDR3 goes from the cysteine to the phenylalanine over 15 residues. The read is trimmed to its CDR3 DNA, 45 bases read in frame from base 1. The investigation overall reported the following: TCR sequences shared between patients were less clear than in mice, possibly partly because of HLA diversity in the patient population. Many expanded lesional clones persisted in scalp and blood during tofacitinib treatment, which may partly explain relapse after stopping treatment. Higher clonality and more expanded CD8+ clones were observed in lesional scalp than in normal scalp, particularly in alopecia totalis/universalis, a finding suggestive of antigenic drive. Because the treated cohort was small and had just a single nonresponder, larger studies are needed to establish links between baseline CD8+ expansion and response. Tofacitinib significantly lowered scalp clonality and the number of expanded CD8+ clones among the top 100 scalp clones. Scalp TCR repertoire analysis is complicated because resident alphabeta T cells in normal human skin are also sequenced, whereas mouse skin is dominated by gammadelta T cells.

Libraries came from the immunoSEQ multiplex PCR assay. RNA was extracted from all samples and reverse transcribed into cDNA, which served as template for TCR sequencing. SuperScript III was used for first-strand cDNA synthesis, primed with a 2:1 mix of oligo-dT and random hexamers. A synthetic immune receptor repertoire was used to measure amplification bias, and any remaining bias was corrected computationally. Per the original workflow: Raw reads were preprocessed to remove errors, and CDR3 was defined according to IMGT conventions as the region from the conserved cysteine to phenylalanine. Clonality was computed by normalizing Shannon entropy by log2 of the number of productive unique TCRs and subtracting the result from 1. Whether scalp clones were CD4 or CD8 was inferred by matching scalp TCRbeta sequences against CD4 and CD8 repertoires sorted from blood. Sourced from immuneACCESS, this table was stored by TCRdb with only in-frame sequences that have V and J called. A share of the clones is absent; for the studies checked, an unresolved V gene accounts for under half, and the remainder has no known explanation. V, J and clone size are taken as reported in that table, and D and trimming were inferred from the DNA itself. The sample has about 88,000 clones on record, 40% to 50% of them singletons. In total, the top ten clones hold less than 20% of the sample.

The sequence was collected from a human donor with alopecia areata. Specimen: CD8+ T cells sorted from blood, collected at week 24, from a patient treated with tofacitinib. Recombination linked TRBV27 to TRBJ2-7; the D segment might be TRBD1 or TRBD2, since each matches 6 bases. The CDR3 sequence is CASSLLGGDSHEQYF. The DNA sequence is TGTGCCAGCAGCCTCTTGGGGGGCGACTCCCACGAGCAGTACTTC.